These 11 T cell receptor beta chains originate from one sample sequenced in a study of T cell clones after liver transplantation. Measured with immunoSEQ multiplex PCR; TCRdb has only the in-frame clones, and not every one. The sample lists some 120,000 clones, around nine tenths occurring once. The input for sequencing was CD4+ T cells from blood, taken 12 months after liver transplant. The receptors were sampled from a human patient who received a liver transplant. T cells may partly derive from the graft donor.

The chain employs TRBV19 and TRBJ2-3, with D possibly being TRBD2 (5 bases). CDR1 and CDR2 (germline): LNHDA, SQIVND (reference sequence). The CDR3 runs 14 residues. Between the trimmed V and J ends, which lost 3 bases and 1 base, there was a span of 8 bases. The CDR3 bases are TGTGCCAGTAGTATCGGACTCGGCACAGATACGCAGTATTTT. It specifies CASSIGLGTDTQYF.

The chain recombines TRBV18 with TRBJ2-5; D uncertain. The V and J ends lost 3 bases and 1 base respectively, with 9 bases between them. Germline lookup yields CDR1 KGHSH and CDR2 LQKENI. The CDR3 spans 14 residues. The CDR3 DNA reads TGTGCCAGCTCACCGCTTCGCAGCCAAGAGACCCAGTACTTC. This codes for CASSPLRSQETQYF. The complete variable domain, with remaining parts taken from reference TRBV18 and TRBJ2-5, reads NAGVMQNPRHLVRRRGQEARLRCSPMKGHSHVYWYRQLPEEGLKFMVYLQKENIIDESGMPKERFSAEFPKEGPSILRIQQVVRGDSAAYFCASSPLRSQETQYFGPGTRLLVL.

This chain uses TRBV5-1 with TRBJ1-1; TRBD1 might be the D (5 bases). The CDR3 is 15 residues long. Germline CDR1 and CDR2: SGHRS and YFSETQ. V lost 4 bases and J 2 bases, leaving 15 bases between the germline ends. The CDR3 DNA reads TGCGCCAGCAGCCCCCGGGGGGGATCCAACACTGAAGCTTTCTTT. It yields the protein CASSPRGGSNTEAFF.

This chain links TRBV4-1 with TRBJ2-5, with D perhaps TRBD2 (5 bases). CDR1 MGHRA and CDR2 YSYEKL come from the germline V gene. This CDR3 is built from 13 residues. Deletions cut 3 bases from V and 4 bases from J, with 9 bases between. This CDR3 is CASSQRGLETQYF. As DNA, the CDR3 is TGCGCCAGCAGCCAGAGAGGGCTAGAGACCCAGTACTTC.

The chain uses TRBV4-2 and TRBJ1-5, with D maybe TRBD1 (6 bases). Germline CDR1 and CDR2: LGHNA and YNFKEQ. Trimming cost V 5 bases and J 4 bases, with 18 bases left between them. The CDR3 extends over 16 amino acids. The CDR3, as DNA: TGTGCCAGCAGCTACGAAACAGGGTTGGGTAATCAGCCCCAGCATTTT. Its translation: CASSYETGLGNQPQHF.

The CDR3 bases are TGTGCCAGCAGCGTGCAGGACAATCAGCCCCAGCATTTT. Translated: CASSVQDNQPQHF. The chain links TRBV9 to TRBJ1-5; D is ambiguous. Germline V gene sequence: CDR1 SGDLS, CDR2 YYNGEE. The V end was cut by 2 bases, the J end by 3 bases, with 6 bases between. The length of the CDR3 is 13 residues. Based on the CDR3 plus reference TRBV9 and TRBJ1-5, the full variable domain is DSGVTQTPKHLITATGQRVTLRCSPRSGDLSVYWYQQSLDQGLQFLIQYYNGEERAKGNILERFSAQQFPDLHSELNLSSLELGDSALYFCASSVQDNQPQHFGDGTRLSIL.

The V gene is TRBV5-4, the J gene TRBJ2-3; 7 bases fit TRBD2. Looked up from germline, CDR1 is SGHNT and CDR2 is YYREEE (reference sequence). The CDR3 runs 14 residues. Trimming cost V 2 bases and J 0 bases; bases outside gene matches: 0. CDR3 amino acids: CASSFSGSTDTQYF. The CDR3 DNA is TGTGCCAGCAGCTTTAGCGGGAGCACAGATACGCAGTATTTT.

This chain uses TRBV19 with TRBJ1-2, with D unresolved. The V gene lost 4 bases and the J gene lost 3 bases, with 6 bases spanning the gap. This CDR3 comprises 12 residues. Germline CDR1 and CDR2: LNHDA and SQIVND (reference sequence). The CDR3 spells CASSKQDYGYTF. CDR3 sequence (DNA): TGTGCCAGTAGTAAACAAGACTATGGCTACACCTTC.

CDR3 nucleotides: TGTGCCTGGGGCCTCTCCTACGAGCAGTACTTC. This encodes CAWGLSYEQYF. The rearrangement uses TRBV30 and TRBJ2-7; D is undetermined. Germline V gene data show CDR1 as GTSNPN and CDR2 as SVGIG (reference sequence). The CDR3 runs 11 residues. With 5 bases removed from V and 0 bases from J, the gap between germline ends came to 5 bases.

This chain uses TRBV7-8 with TRBJ1-5; a weak D match, TRBD1 (5 bases). CDR1 and CDR2 from the germline V gene are SGHVS and FQNEAQ. The CDR3 totals 16 residues. V shed 0 bases and J shed 2 bases, with 11 bases lying between them. The CDR3 loop is CASSLAPQAGNQPQHF. The CDR3 DNA reads as TGTGCCAGCAGCTTAGCGCCACAGGCGGGCAATCAGCCCCAGCATTTT.

DNA of the CDR3: TGTGCCAGCAGTTACCGTGAGTTGGGGGTATATGGCTACACCTTC. Translation gives CASSYRELGVYGYTF. The chain is built from TRBV6-5 and TRBJ1-2; D is perhaps TRBD1 (5 bases). Trimming removed 2 bases at V and 5 bases at J, with 15 bases between. The germline V gene encodes CDR1 MNHEY and CDR2 SVGAGI. The CDR3 spans 15 residues.